This T cell receptor beta chain was recorded in a study of chemoradiotherapy in HPV16-positive cancers. Germline V gives CDR1 WSHSY, CDR2 SAAADI. The trim removed 3 bases at V and 5 bases at J, leaving 7 bases unmatched. The CDR3 extends over 15 amino acids. This clone came up a few times. Its cognate antigen is unknown. Study conclusions and caveats: The functional HPV-specific definition rests on just two HPV16-positive patients. Candidate HPV-specific clones and E7-related TCR motifs grew in tumor during treatment.

Sequenced by immunoSEQ multiplex PCR; TCRdb stores in-frame clones only, minus some. The sample consists of 20,000 or so clones, about 90% of them appearing once. The gene calls are TRBV10-2 and TRBJ2-7; 10 positions agree with TRBD1. The sequencing used blood, collected from a patient who underwent chemoradiotherapy. This TCR came from a human donor with HPV-associated anogenital cancer. CDR3 region: CASSENKDRGNEQYF. Written as DNA, the CDR3 is TGCGCCAGCAGTGAAAATAAGGACAGGGGGAACGAGCAGTACTTC.